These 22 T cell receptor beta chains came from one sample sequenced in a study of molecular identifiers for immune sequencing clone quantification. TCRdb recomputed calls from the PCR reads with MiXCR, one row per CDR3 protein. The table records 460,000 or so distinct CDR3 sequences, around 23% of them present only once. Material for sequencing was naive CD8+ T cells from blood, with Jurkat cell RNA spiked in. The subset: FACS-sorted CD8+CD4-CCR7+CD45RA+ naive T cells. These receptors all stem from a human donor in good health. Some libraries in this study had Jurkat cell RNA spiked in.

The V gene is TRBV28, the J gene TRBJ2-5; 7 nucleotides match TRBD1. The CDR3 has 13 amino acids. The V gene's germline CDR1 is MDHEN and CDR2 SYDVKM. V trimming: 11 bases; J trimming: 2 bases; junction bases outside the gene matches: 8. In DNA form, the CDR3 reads TGTGCCGGCCGGGACAGTGGACAAGAGACCCAGTACTTC. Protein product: CAGRDSGQETQYF.

CDR3 region: CASSYPGSQETQYF. Written as DNA, the CDR3 is TGTGCCAGCAGTTACCCGGGGTCCCAAGAGACCCAGTACTTC. V gene TRBV6-5 combines with J gene TRBJ2-5, with D tentatively TRBD2 (5 bases). Trimming stripped 2 bases from V and 1 base from J, with 8 bases between. CDR3 size: 14 residues. Germline-derived CDR1 and CDR2 are MNHEY and SVGAGI.

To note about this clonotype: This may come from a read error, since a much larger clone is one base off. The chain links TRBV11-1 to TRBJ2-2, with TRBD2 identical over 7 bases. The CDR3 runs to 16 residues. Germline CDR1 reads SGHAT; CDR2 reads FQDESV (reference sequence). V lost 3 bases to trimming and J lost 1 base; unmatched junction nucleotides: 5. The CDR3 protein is CASSLGLAENTGELFF. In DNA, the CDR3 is TGTGCCAGCAGCTTGGGGCTAGCGGAGAACACCGGGGAGCTGTTTTTT.

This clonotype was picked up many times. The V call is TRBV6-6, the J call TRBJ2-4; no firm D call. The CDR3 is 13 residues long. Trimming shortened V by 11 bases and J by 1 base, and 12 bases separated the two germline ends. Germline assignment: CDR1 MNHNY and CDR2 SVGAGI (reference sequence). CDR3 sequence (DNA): TGTGCCCATGGGGTGGTGGCCAAAAACATTCAGTACTTC. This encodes CAHGVVAKNIQYF.

In DNA form, the CDR3 reads TGCAGTGGAACCAACGGGACAGGGTACGGCTACACCTTC. The encoded protein is CSGTNGTGYGYTF. The chain carries TRBV20-1 and TRBJ1-2, with 9 bases fitting TRBD1. This CDR3 has 13 residues. Germline values: CDR1 DFQATT, CDR2 SNEGSKA (reference sequence). Trimming at V came to 7 bases and at J to 8 bases, leaving 11 bases not matched to a gene.

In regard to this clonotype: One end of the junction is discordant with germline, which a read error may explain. CDR3 loop: CASSSPSGYPGGLFF. CDR3 DNA: TGTGCCAGCAGCTCTCCTAGCGGGTACCCCGGGGGGCTGTTTTTT. The chain uses TRBV7-9 and TRBJ2-2; 8 bases map to TRBD2. CDR1 SEHNR and CDR2 FQNEAQ come from the germline V gene (reference sequence). CDR3 length: 15 residues.

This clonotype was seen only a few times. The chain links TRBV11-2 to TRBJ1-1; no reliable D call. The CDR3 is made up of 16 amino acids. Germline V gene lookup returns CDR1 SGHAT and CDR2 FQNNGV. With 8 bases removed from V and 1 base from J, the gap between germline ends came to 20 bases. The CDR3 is CASLPGSWLKNTEAFF. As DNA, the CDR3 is TGTGCCAGCCTACCAGGTTCATGGCTGAAGAACACTGAAGCTTTCTTT.

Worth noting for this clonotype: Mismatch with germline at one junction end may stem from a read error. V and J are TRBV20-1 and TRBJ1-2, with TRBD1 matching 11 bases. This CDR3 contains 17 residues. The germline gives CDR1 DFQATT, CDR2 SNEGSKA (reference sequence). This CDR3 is CGARSREGDRGFYGYTF. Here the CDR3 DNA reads TGCGGTGCTAGATCCAGGGAGGGGGACAGGGGGTTCTATGGCTACACCTTC.

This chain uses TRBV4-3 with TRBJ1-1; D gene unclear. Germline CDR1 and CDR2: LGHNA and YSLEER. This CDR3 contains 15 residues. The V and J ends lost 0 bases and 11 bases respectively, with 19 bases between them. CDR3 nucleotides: TGCGCCAGCAGCCAAGAAGCACTTGCGGGTTGGTACGCTTTCTTT. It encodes CASSQEALAGWYAFF.

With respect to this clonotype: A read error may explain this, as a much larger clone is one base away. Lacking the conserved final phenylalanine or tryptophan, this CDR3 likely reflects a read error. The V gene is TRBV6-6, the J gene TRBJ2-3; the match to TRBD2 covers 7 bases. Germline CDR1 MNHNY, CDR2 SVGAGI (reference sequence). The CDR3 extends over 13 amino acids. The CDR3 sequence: CGSGEYLTDTQYL. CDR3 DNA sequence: TGTGGAAGCGGGGAGTACCTCACAGATACGCAGTATCTT.

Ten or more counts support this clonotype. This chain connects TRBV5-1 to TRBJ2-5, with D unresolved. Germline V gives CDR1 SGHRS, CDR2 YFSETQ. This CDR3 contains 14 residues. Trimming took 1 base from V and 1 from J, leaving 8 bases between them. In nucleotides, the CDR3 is TGCGCCAGCAGCTTGACACTACTCCAAGAGACCCAGTACTTC. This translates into CASSLTLLQETQYF.

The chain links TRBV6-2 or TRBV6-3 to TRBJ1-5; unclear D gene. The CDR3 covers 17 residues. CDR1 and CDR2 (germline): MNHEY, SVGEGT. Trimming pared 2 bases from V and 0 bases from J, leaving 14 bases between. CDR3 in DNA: TGTGCCAGCAGTTACCCGGGGATGGGGTTTAGCAATCAGCCCCAGCATTTT. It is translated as CASSYPGMGFSNQPQHF.

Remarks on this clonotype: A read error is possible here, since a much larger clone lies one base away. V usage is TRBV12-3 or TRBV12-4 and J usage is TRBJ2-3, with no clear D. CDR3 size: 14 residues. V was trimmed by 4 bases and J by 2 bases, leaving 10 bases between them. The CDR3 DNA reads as TGTGCCAGCAGTTGGGCAGAAGCCACAGATACGCAGTATTTT. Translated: CASSWAEATDTQYF.

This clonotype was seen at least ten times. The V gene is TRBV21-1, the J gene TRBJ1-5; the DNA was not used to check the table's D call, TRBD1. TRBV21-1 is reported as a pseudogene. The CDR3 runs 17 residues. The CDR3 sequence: CDTSCRAGLFSNQPQHF. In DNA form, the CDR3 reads TGTGACACTTCCTGCAGGGCGGGGTTGTTTAGCAATCAGCCCCAGCATTTT.

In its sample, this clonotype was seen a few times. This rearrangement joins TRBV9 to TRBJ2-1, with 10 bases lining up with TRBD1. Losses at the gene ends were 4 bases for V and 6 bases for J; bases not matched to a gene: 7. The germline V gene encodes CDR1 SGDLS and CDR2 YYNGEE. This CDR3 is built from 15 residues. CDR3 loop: CASSTSGTGVNEQFF. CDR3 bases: TGTGCCAGCAGCACGTCCGGGACAGGGGTCAATGAGCAGTTCTTC.

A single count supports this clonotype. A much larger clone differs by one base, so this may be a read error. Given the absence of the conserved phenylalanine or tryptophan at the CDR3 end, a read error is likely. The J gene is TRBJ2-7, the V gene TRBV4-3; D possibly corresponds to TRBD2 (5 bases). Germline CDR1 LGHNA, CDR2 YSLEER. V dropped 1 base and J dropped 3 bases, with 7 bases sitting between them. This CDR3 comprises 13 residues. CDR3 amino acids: CASSQVRGYEQYL. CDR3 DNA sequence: TGCGCCAGCAGCCAAGTTCGGGGCTACGAGCAGTACCTC.

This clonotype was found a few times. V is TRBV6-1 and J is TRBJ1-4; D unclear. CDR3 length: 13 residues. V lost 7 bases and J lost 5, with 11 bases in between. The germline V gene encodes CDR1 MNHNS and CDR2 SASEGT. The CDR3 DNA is TGTGCCAGCACCCGTATGTGGAATGAAAAACTGTTTTTT. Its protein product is CASTRMWNEKLFF.

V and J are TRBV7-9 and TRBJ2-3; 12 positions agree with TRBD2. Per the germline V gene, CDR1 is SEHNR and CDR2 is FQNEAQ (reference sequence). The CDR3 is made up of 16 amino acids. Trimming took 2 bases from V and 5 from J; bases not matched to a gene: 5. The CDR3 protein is CASSLLAGGRGDTQYF. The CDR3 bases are TGTGCCAGCAGCTTACTAGCGGGAGGGAGAGGAGATACGCAGTATTTT.

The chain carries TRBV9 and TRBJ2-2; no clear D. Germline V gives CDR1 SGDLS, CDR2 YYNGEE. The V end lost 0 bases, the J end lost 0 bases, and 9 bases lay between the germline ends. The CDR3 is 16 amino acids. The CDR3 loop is CASSVELFANTGELFF. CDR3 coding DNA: TGTGCCAGCAGCGTAGAACTATTCGCGAACACCGGGGAGCTGTTTTTT.

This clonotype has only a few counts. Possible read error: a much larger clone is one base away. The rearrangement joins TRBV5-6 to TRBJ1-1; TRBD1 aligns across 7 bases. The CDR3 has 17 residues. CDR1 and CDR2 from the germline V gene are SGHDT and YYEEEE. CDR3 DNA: TGTGCCGGCAGCTTGGGGGGACAGAGGAGCATGAACACTGAAGCTTTCTTT. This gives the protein CAGSLGGQRSMNTEAFF.

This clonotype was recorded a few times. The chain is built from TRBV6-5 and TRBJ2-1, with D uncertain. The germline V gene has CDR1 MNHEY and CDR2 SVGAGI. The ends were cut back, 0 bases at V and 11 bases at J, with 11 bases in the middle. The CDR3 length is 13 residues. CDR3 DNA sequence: TGTGCCAGCAGTTACTCTGGGAATGGGAAGCAGTTCTTC. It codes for CASSYSGNGKQFF.

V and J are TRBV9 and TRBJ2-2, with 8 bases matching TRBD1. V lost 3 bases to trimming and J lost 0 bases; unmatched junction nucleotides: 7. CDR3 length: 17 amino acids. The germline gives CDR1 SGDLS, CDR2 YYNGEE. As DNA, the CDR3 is TGTGCCAGCAGCGCCCGACAGGGGCACGCGAACACCGGGGAGCTGTTTTTT. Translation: CASSARQGHANTGELFF.